What follows is one TCR beta chain and its context. Its specificity is unknown. The CDR3 end is not reached by the read, which stops 3 residues before it; the germline J gene fills it in. The protocol was immunoSEQ multiplex PCR, while the TCRdb copy is restricted to in-frame clones and leaves out a portion. This sample's table has roughly 22,000 clones. The data originate from a study of T cells in women clearing cervical HPV infection. Overall study context: Case blood drawn at lesion detection; control blood after infection cleared. Study outcomes and limitations: It is unknown whether associations predate infection; no effector/memory or HPV-specific sorting.

CDR1 DFQATT and CDR2 SNEGSKA come from the germline V gene (reference sequence). V lost 4 bases and J 5 bases, leaving 11 bases between the germline ends. The CDR3 runs to 12 residues. The chain recombines TRBV20-1 with TRBJ2-5, with D perhaps matching TRBD2 (6 bases). The receptor comes from a woman aged 18-70 years with a cervical HPV16 infection that either progressed to CIN3+ or cleared (not recorded which). What was sequenced was blood buffy coat. CDR3 DNA (partial): TGCAGTGCTAAGCCGGCGGGGGAGACC. Protein: CSAKPAGET. In full, the CDR3 reads CSAKPAGETQYF.